The clone carrying this T cell receptor beta chain turned up a few times. This sample was included in a study of cytomegalovirus exposure and HLA in healthy donors. The primer mix had 60 Vbeta and 13 Jbeta primers. Clones were sequenced by immunoSEQ multiplex PCR, and TCRdb holds only the in-frame ones, with some missing. The data show about 90,000 clones, with approximately 65% seen just once and around 5% held by the top ten. The sequence was collected from a woman in her twenties or thirties in good health and CMV-seropositive. The sequenced sample was PBMCs.

CDR3 loop: CASRDRVLGTEAFF. The CDR3 DNA is TGTGCCAGTAGGGACAGAGTTTTGGGCACTGAAGCTTTCTTT. The V and J genes are TRBV19 and TRBJ1-1; D might be TRBD1 (6 bases). This CDR3 region has 14 residues. Germline V CDR1 and CDR2: LNHDA, SQIVND (reference sequence). With 6 bases removed from V and 4 bases from J, the gap between germline ends came to 15 bases. The variable domain in full, with the rest retrieved from reference TRBV19 and TRBJ1-1, is DGGITQSPKYLFRKEGQNVTLSCEQNLNHDAMYWYRQDPGQGLRLIYYSQIVNDFQKGDIAEGYSVSREKKESFPLTVTSAQKNPTAFYLCASRDRVLGTEAFFGQGTRLTVV.